This is a list of T cell receptor beta chains from one sample in a study of graft-versus-host responses after intestinal transplantation. Clones were sequenced by immunoSEQ multiplex PCR, and TCRdb holds only the in-frame ones, with some missing. Altogether roughly 36,000 clones are present, roughly four fifths being singletons, with the ten largest covering roughly 4%. Specimen: PBMCs, collected about 1,000 days after transplant. The receptors stem from a human patient who received an intestinal transplant, so some T cells may come from the graft donor. CDR3s include the opening cysteine and the closing phenylalanine or tryptophan. A D gene is named only where the DNA matches it firmly. Where a row states a size, it is once, few, many or the class of an expanded clone; other rows omit it.

d_gene	j_gene	v_gene	abundance	CDR3aa	CDR3nt
TRBD1	TRBJ2-7	TRBV6-6	-	CASKGGGQGMNF	TGTGCCAGCAAAGGGGGCGGACAGGGTATGAACTTC
-	TRBJ1-5	TRBV28	-	CASVIGNQPQHF	TGTGCCAGTGTAATAGGTAATCAGCCCCAGCATTTT
TRBD1	TRBJ1-6	TRBV6-1	-	CASSHGTGGSPLHF	TGTGCCAGCAGTCATGGGACAGGCGGATCACCCCTCCACTTT
-	TRBJ2-7	TRBV6-1	few	CASSEEDGSSYEQYF	TGTGCCAGCAGCGAGGAGGACGGGAGCTCCTACGAGCAGTACTTC
-	TRBJ2-2	TRBV10-1	-	CASSELPGTGELFF	TGCGCCAGCAGTGAATTACCAGGGACCGGGGAGCTGTTTTTT
-	TRBJ2-1	TRBV2	once	CASTYIESRQFF	TGTGCCAGCACTTATATTGAGAGCAGGCAGTTCTTC
-	TRBJ2-2	TRBV21-1	-	CASSLGTANTGELFF	TGTGCCAGCAGCCTCGGGACAGCGAACACCGGGGAGCTGTTTTTT
TRBD1	TRBJ2-7	TRBV7-9	-	CASSVTGPYEQYF	TGTGCCAGCAGCGTGACAGGGCCCTACGAGCAGTACTTC
-	TRBJ2-7	TRBV4-1	once	CASSQDPVYEQYF	TGCGCCAGCAGCCAAGATCCGGTGTACGAGCAGTACTTC
-	TRBJ1-2	TRBV5-8	-	CASRSTPRNGYTF	TGTGCCAGCAGATCGACGCCCCGCAATGGCTACACCTTC
TRBD1	TRBJ1-1	TRBV5-8	-	CASSLGWGQGAHTEAFF	TGTGCCAGCAGCTTGGGGTGGGGACAGGGGGCGCATACTGAAGCTTTCTTT
-	TRBJ1-5	TRBV7-8	-	CASSPLGRGSNQPQHF	TGTGCCAGCAGCCCCCTGGGCCGGGGTAGCAATCAGCCCCAGCATTTT
-	TRBJ2-5	TRBV27	-	CASSQRGTQYF	TGTGCCAGCAGTCAGAGGGGGACCCAGTACTTC
-	TRBJ1-1	TRBV5-4	-	CASSPMNTEAFF	TGTGCCAGCAGCCCGATGAACACTGAAGCTTTCTTT
TRBD2	TRBJ2-1	TRBV5-1	-	CASSAGGSSGRKGQFF	TGCGCCAGCAGCGCCGGCGGATCTAGCGGGAGGAAAGGGCAGTTCTTC
TRBD1	TRBJ1-1	TRBV28	-	CASKTGETWAFF	TGTGCCAGCAAGACAGGGGAGACGTGGGCTTTCTTT
TRBD1	TRBJ1-5	TRBV15	-	CATRDRSGGQPQHF	TGTGCCACAAGGGACAGATCAGGCGGTCAGCCCCAGCATTTT
-	TRBJ2-6	TRBV5-5	-	CASREGSSGANVLTF	TGTGCCAGCAGGGAGGGGAGCTCTGGGGCCAACGTCCTGACTTTC
-	TRBJ2-7	TRBV6-5	-	CASSYGPGYEQYF	TGTGCCAGCAGTTACGGCCCAGGTTACGAGCAGTACTTC
-	TRBJ1-3	TRBV6-1	few	CASVPVPDSGNTIYF	TGTGCCAGCGTCCCAGTCCCCGACTCTGGAAACACCATATATTTT
TRBD1	TRBJ1-1	TRBV28	-	CASSLGYRGDTEAFF	TGTGCCAGCAGTTTGGGGTACAGGGGGGACACTGAAGCTTTCTTT
TRBD1	TRBJ2-3	TRBV2	once	CASSEGVDRGRTDTQYF	TGTGCCAGCAGTGAAGGGGTGGACAGGGGACGCACAGATACGCAGTATTTT
-	TRBJ2-5	TRBV9	-	CASSPRLDFQETQYF	TGTGCCAGCAGCCCCCGACTAGATTTCCAAGAGACCCAGTACTTC
-	TRBJ1-4	TRBV6-5	few	CASSPEGEKLFF	TGTGCCAGCAGCCCCGAAGGGGAAAAACTGTTTTTT
TRBD2	TRBJ2-3	TRBV6-4	few	CASSDSSGGADTQYF	TGTGCCAGCAGTGACTCTAGCGGGGGGGCAGATACGCAGTATTTT
TRBD2	TRBJ2-2	TRBV7-8	-	CASSVPGLAGRGGELFF	TGTGCCAGCAGCGTGCCCGGACTAGCGGGGCGTGGCGGGGAGCTGTTTTTT
TRBD1	TRBJ2-1	TRBV7-6	-	CASSRGQGDYNEQFF	TGTGCCAGCAGCCGCGGACAGGGGGACTACAATGAGCAGTTCTTC
TRBD2	TRBJ2-1	TRBV5-1	once	CASSPGGGFSYNEQFF	TGCGCCAGCAGCCCGGGCGGGGGGTTCTCCTACAATGAGCAGTTCTTC
TRBD2	TRBJ2-2	TRBV5-1	-	CASKREGDTGELFF	TGCGCCAGCAAGCGGGAGGGTGACACCGGGGAGCTGTTTTTT
-	TRBJ1-4	TRBV6-1	few	CASSELGGRVEKLFF	TGTGCCAGCAGTGAACTGGGGGGCAGAGTTGAAAAACTGTTTTTT
TRBD1	TRBJ2-5	TRBV9	-	CASSVGGVGQGETQYF	TGTGCCAGCAGCGTAGGAGGCGTGGGACAGGGAGAGACCCAGTACTTC
TRBD1	TRBJ1-5	TRBV4-2	-	CASSPRDRGEAQPQHF	TGTGCCAGCAGCCCCCGGGACAGGGGGGAGGCTCAGCCCCAGCATTTT
-	TRBJ1-6	TRBV4-1	-	CASSQDSRPYNSPLHF	TGCGCCAGCAGCCAAGACAGCCGCCCCTATAATTCACCCCTCCACTTT
-	TRBJ2-2	TRBV11-2	-	CASSRTSAGPGELFF	TGTGCCAGCAGCCGCACGAGTGCAGGTCCCGGGGAGCTGTTTTTT
TRBD1	TRBJ2-1	TRBV18	-	CASSRTGSNEQFF	TGTGCCAGCTCGCGGACAGGGTCGAATGAGCAGTTCTTC
TRBD2	TRBJ2-7	TRBV11-2	-	CASSFASGSYEQYF	TGTGCCAGCAGCTTCGCTAGCGGGTCCTACGAGCAGTACTTC